Listed below are T cell receptor beta chains from one sample, sequenced in a study of lymphopenia after photon versus proton radiotherapy. Using immunoSEQ multiplex PCR, the repertoire was profiled, and TCRdb retains in-frame clones only, with some absent. This table has roughly 61,000 clones, roughly nine tenths appearing once. Specimen: peripheral blood, collected from a patient treated with proton-based radiotherapy. These receptors all come from a man older than 75 with esophageal cancer. The CDR3 runs from the conserved cysteine through the conserved F or W. A D gene is named only where the DNA matches it firmly.

>-|TRBV7-8
CASSLGQNLNRYTF
>-|TRBV15
CATSRDWGPVEAFF
>-|TRBV7-8
CASSLPGRVGLFHEQFF
>TRBD1|TRBV4-1
CASSRTGQGDYTF
>-|TRBV7-3
CASSLTTQETQYF
>TRBD1|TRBV30
CAWGDRFSGYTF
>TRBD2|TRBV19
CASSRDPSGSETQYF
>TRBD1|TRBV7-2
CASSRIRDRIYEQYF
>-|TRBV4-3
CASSQETMNHRPYNEQFF
>-|TRBV19
CASSKPVSGFNYGYTF
>-|TRBV7-6
CASSLGGSEQYF
>TRBD1|TRBV28
CASSLLGDRDHEQYF
>TRBD2|TRBV7-2
CASSPPSGVSEQFF
>-|TRBV29-1
CSVVLGNYGYTF
>TRBD1|TRBV5-4
CASSLTGDSNQPQHF
>-|TRBV11-2
CASRATGGETQYF
>TRBD1|TRBV27
CASSLTLGTVGGYTF
>-|TRBV29-1
CSSRGRGNTEAFF
>TRBD2|TRBV6-6
CASTTGSGGVYEQYF
>-|TRBV10-2
CASSESPSYEQYF
>-|TRBV11-2
CASSFGYLEDTQYF
>TRBD2|TRBV5-5
CASWRESTDTQYF
>-|TRBV7-2
CASSLDKGRGEQFF
>TRBD1|TRBV2
CASRTGTDSLGYGYTF
>-|TRBV29-1
CSVTHSGIGYEQYF
>-|TRBV18
CASSPISDTQYF
>-|TRBV11-2
CASSSPTDRRYYEQYF
>-|TRBV6-6
CASTLRQGSLEQYF
>TRBD2|TRBV27
CASRHPFSGSRHEQFF
>-|TRBV5-1
CASSPSGGSPNTIYF
>TRBD1|TRBV6-5
CASSYDRGTQYF
>-|TRBV2
CASRGRTLNQPQHF
>-|TRBV11-2
CASSSQGTWWNTEAFF
>-|TRBV6-5
CASSNQRSGNTIYF
>-|TRBV12-5
CASGRYLSTGPDTQYF
>-|TRBV7-2
CASSTYTINTEAFF
>-|TRBV4-3
CASSPLNQGSGEKLFF
>-|TRBV13
CASRLFDRANNEQFF
>TRBD2|TRBV7-3
CASSFSGGSGELFF
>-|TRBV19
CASQIQGTGNTIYF
>-|TRBV15
CATSRDYSSHEQYF
>TRBD2|TRBV5-1
CASSFSGGQETQYF
>-|TRBV5-1
CASSADTGFRRYEQYF
>-|TRBV7-6
CASSPFLGHGELFF
>-|TRBV19
CASSISRGTDTQYF
>-|TRBV11-2
CASSSGDDYSDF
>TRBD2|TRBV7-9
CASSLSGVTDTQYF
>-|TRBV6-6
CASSYLQGAGELFF
>-|TRBV7-2
CASSLGTGNRPQHF
>-|TRBV7-6
CASSFRGGYEQYF
>-|TRBV29-1
CSVDTGVPDTQYF
>-|TRBV5-1
CASSLGALYNEQFF
>-|TRBV19
CASSISGARNTIYF
>TRBD1|TRBV19
CASSTGTGGDFGQYF
>-|TRBV15
CATSRASTGAKNIQYF